This entry features one T cell receptor (beta chain) sequence. The antigen remains unidentified. Use of 60 Vbeta and 13 Jbeta primers characterized the PCR. Only in-frame clones appear in the TCRdb table, and some are missing; sequencing was by immunoSEQ multiplex PCR. The sample contains around 91,000 clones, 78% of which appear only once. CDR1 and CDR2 (germline): GTSNPN, SVGIG (reference sequence). Losses at the gene ends were 5 bases for V and 2 bases for J; bases not matched to a gene: 3. This CDR3 has 13 amino acids. The data were taken from a study of cytomegalovirus exposure and HLA in healthy donors. Study-wide findings and caveats: One cluster of highly shared sequence variants probably arose as a sequencing artifact. An apparent linkage of common viral pathogens to several of the most significant clusters emerged in a later analysis. Earlier analysis found most TCR beta V segments productive about 90% or about 30% of the time.

Though probably carrying unrecorded immune exposures, donors were nominally healthy at sampling. Input material: PBMCs. V gene TRBV30 combines with J gene TRBJ2-1, with 7 bases fitting TRBD2. This TCR came from a male donor in good health and CMV-seropositive. CDR3 sequence: CAWGRATYNEQFF. The CDR3 nucleotides are TGTGCCTGGGGGAGGGCCACCTACAATGAGCAGTTCTTC.